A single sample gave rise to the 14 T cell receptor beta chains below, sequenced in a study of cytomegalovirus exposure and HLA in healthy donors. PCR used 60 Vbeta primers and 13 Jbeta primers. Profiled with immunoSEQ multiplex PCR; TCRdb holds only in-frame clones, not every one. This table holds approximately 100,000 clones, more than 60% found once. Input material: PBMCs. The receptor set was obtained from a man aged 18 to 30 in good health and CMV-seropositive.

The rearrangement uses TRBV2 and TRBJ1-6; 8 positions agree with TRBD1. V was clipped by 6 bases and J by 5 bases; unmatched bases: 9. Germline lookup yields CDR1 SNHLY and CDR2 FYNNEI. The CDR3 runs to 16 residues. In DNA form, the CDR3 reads TGTGCCAGCAGGAATTTCGGGACAGGCAATAATTCACCCCTCCACTTT. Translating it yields CASRNFGTGNNSPLHF.

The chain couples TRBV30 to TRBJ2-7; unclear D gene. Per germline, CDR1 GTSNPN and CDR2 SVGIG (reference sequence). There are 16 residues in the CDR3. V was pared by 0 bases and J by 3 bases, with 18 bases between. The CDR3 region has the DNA TGTGCCTGGAGTGTTCCCGAGGTGACGCGAAGCTACGAGCAGTACTTC. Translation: CAWSVPEVTRSYEQYF.

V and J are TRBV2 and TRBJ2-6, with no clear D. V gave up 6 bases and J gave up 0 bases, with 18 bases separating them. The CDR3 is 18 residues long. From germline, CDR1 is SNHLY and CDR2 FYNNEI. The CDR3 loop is CASRVSKAVGSGANVLTF. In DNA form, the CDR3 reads TGTGCCAGCAGGGTGTCCAAGGCGGTAGGCTCTGGGGCCAACGTCCTGACTTTC.

The CDR3 loop reads CASSQDVRTYGYTF. CDR3 bases: TGTGCCAGCAGCCAAGATGTCAGAACCTATGGCTACACCTTC. This rearrangement joins TRBV14 to TRBJ1-2, with D hard to call. The CDR3 loop spans 14 amino acids. Germline assignment: CDR1 SGHDN and CDR2 FVKESK. V was cut by 0 bases and J by 4 bases, with 9 bases left in between.

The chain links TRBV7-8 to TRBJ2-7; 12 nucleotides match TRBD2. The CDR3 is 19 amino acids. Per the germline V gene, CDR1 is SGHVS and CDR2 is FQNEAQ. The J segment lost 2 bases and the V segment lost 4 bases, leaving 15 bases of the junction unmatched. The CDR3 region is CASSYHTTGLAGTTYEQYF. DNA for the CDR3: TGTGCCAGCAGCTATCATACTACAGGACTAGCGGGGACTACCTACGAGCAGTACTTC.

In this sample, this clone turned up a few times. The CDR3 here is CASRISETGSNQPQHF. The CDR3 bases are TGTGCCAGTAGGATATCGGAGACAGGGAGCAATCAGCCCCAGCATTTT. The chain links TRBV19 to TRBJ1-5; the match to TRBD1 covers 7 bases. The V gene's germline CDR1 is LNHDA and CDR2 SQIVND (reference sequence). The trim removed 6 bases at V and 1 base at J, leaving 9 bases unmatched. The CDR3 sequence is 16 residues long. Full variable domain (remainder filled in from reference TRBV19 and TRBJ1-5): DGGITQSPKYLFRKEGQNVTLSCEQNLNHDAMYWYRQDPGQGLRLIYYSQIVNDFQKGDIAEGYSVSREKKESFPLTVTSAQKNPTAFYLCASRISETGSNQPQHFGDGTRLSIL.

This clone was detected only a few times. CDR3 region: CASSLVTETIYGYTF. The CDR3 DNA reads TGTGCCAGCAGCTTAGTGACAGAAACTATCTATGGCTACACCTTC. The V gene is TRBV7-2, the J gene TRBJ1-2, with D perhaps TRBD1 (5 bases). V lost 1 base and J lost 4, with 13 bases in between. The germline CDR1 and CDR2 sequences are SGHTA and FQGNSA. The CDR3 is 15 residues long. The full variable domain, rest sourced from reference TRBV7-2 and TRBJ1-2, is GAGVSQSPSNKVTEKGKDVELRCDPISGHTALYWYRQSLGQGLEFLIYFQGNSAPDKSGLPSDRFSAERTGGSVSTLTIQRTQQEDSAVYLCASSLVTETIYGYTFGSGTRLTVV.

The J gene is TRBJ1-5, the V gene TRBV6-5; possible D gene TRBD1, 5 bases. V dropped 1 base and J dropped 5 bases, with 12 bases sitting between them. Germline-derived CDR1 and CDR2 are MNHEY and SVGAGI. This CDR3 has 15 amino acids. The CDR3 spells CASSYLSGPDQPQHF. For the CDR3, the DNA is TGTGCCAGCAGTTACTTATCAGGGCCGGATCAGCCCCAGCATTTT.

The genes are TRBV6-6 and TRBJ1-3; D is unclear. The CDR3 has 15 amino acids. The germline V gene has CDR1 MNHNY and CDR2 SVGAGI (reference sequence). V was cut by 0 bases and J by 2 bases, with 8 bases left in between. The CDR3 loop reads CASSYSEGTGNTIYF. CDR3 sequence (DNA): TGTGCCAGCAGTTACTCAGAGGGCACTGGAAACACCATATATTTT.

The CDR3 nucleotides read TGTGCCAGCAGCCAAGATTGGAGACAGGGGACAGATACGCAGTATTTT. Translated: CASSQDWRQGTDTQYF. The chain carries TRBV14 and TRBJ2-3; the match to TRBD1 covers 8 bases. CDR3 size: 16 residues. In germline, CDR1 is SGHDN, CDR2 FVKESK. Trimming cost V 0 bases and J 3 bases; bases outside gene matches: 5. Filled out from reference TRBV14 and TRBJ2-3, the complete variable domain reads EAGVTQFPSHSVIEKGQTVTLRCDPISGHDNLYWYRRVMGKEIKFLLHFVKESKQDESGMPNNRFLAERTGGTYSTLKVQPAELEDSGVYFCASSQDWRQGTDTQYFGPGTRLTVL.

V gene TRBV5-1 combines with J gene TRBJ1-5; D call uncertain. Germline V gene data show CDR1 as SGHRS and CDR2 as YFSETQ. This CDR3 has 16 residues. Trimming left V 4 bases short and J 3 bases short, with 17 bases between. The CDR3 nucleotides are TGCGCCAGCAGCCCGGGTGGTAGTGGCGTCAATCAGCCCCAGCATTTT. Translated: CASSPGGSGVNQPQHF.

CDR3: CASSERQKNIQYF. In DNA, the CDR3 is TGTGCCAGCAGTGAGAGGCAGAAAAACATTCAGTACTTC. The chain couples TRBV6-1 to TRBJ2-4; the D is unclear. The CDR3 covers 13 residues. The V gene's germline CDR1 is MNHNS and CDR2 SASEGT. V lost 3 bases to trimming and J lost 4 bases, with 7 bases between them.

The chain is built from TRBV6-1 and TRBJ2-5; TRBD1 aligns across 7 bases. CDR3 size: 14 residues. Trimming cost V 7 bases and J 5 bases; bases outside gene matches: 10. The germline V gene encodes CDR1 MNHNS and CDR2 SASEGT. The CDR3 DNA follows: TGTGCCAGCACAAAAGACAGGGCAGGGGAGACCCAGTACTTC. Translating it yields CASTKDRAGETQYF.

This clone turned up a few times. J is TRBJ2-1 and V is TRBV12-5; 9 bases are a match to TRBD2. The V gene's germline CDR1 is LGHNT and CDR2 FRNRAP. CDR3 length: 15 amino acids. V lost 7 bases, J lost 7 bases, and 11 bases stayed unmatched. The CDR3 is CASAPGTSFTNEQFF. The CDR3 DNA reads TGTGCTAGTGCTCCGGGGACTAGCTTTACGAATGAGCAGTTCTTC.